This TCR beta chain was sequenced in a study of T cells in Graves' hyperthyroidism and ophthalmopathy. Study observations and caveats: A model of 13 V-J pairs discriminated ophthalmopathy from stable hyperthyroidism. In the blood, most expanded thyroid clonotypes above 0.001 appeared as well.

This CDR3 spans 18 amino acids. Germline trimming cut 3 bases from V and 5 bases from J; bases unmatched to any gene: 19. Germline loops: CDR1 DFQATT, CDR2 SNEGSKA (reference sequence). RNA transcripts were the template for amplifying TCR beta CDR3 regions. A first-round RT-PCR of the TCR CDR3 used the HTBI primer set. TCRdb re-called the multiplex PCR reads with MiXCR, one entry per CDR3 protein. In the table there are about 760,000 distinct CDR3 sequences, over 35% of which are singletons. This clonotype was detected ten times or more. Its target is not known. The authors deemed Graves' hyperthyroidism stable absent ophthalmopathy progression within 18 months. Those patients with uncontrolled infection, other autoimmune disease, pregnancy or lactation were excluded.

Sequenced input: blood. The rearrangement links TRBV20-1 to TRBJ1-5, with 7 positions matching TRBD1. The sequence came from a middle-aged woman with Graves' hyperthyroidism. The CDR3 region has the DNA TGCAGTGCTAGTAGGCGTTACAGGGGAATGTTCGAGGATCAGCCCCAGCATTTT. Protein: CSASRRYRGMFEDQPQHF.